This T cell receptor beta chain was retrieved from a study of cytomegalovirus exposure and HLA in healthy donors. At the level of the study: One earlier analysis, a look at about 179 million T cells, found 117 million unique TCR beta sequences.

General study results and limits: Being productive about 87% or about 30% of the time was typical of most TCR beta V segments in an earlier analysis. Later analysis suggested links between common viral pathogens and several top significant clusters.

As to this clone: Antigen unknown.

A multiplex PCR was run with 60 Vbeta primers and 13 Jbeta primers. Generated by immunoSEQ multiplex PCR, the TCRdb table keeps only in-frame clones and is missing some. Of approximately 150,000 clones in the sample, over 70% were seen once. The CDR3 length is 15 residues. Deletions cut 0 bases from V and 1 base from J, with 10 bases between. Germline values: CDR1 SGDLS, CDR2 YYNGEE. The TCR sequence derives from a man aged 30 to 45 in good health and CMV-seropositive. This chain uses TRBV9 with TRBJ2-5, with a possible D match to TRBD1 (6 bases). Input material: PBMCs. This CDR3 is CASSVAWGLQETQYF. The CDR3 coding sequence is TGTGCCAGCAGCGTAGCCTGGGGGCTCCAAGAGACCCAGTACTTC.